This TCR beta chain comes out of a study of T cell responses to AZD1222 COVID-19 vaccine. Points from the study as a whole: As reported, nearly half of all spike-specific TCRs target variant regions that are unmutated. There were vaccine-associated CD4 TCRs across spike, dominant at 160-218 and 743-854. Donors were mostly white British, more females; clonal diversity possibly underestimated.

Generated by immunoSEQ multiplex PCR, the TCRdb table keeps only in-frame clones and is missing some. The data contain about 92,000 clones, approximately 90% of them singletons. V shed 5 bases, J shed 4 bases, and the junction held 9 bases outside the gene matches. Germline V gives CDR1 MDHEN, CDR2 SYDVKM. This CDR3 spans 15 amino acids. In the case of this clone: Its target is unknown.

The specimen comprised peripheral blood, sampled on day 0 of AZD1222 vaccination. This chain joins TRBV28 and TRBJ1-1, with TRBD1 matching over 8 bases. This receptor was identified in an adult in good health. In DNA, the CDR3 is TGTGCCAGCAGTCCCCGACAGGGGAGTATCACTGAAGCTTTCTTT. As protein: CASSPRQGSITEAFF.